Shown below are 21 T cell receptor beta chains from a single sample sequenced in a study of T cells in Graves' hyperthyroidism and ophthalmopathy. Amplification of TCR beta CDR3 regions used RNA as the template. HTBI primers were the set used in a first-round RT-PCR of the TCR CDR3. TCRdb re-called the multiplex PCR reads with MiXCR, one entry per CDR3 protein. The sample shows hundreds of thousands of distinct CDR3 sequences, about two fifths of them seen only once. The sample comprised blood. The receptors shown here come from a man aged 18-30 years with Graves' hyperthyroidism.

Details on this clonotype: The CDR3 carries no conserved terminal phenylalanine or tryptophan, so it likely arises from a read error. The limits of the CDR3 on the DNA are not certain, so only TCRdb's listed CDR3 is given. Here the CDR3 reads CASSFHANT. The chain combines TRBV7-2 with TRBJ1-3. Termini included, the CDR3 measures 9 amino acids. Germline lookup yields CDR1 SGHTA and CDR2 FQGNSA.

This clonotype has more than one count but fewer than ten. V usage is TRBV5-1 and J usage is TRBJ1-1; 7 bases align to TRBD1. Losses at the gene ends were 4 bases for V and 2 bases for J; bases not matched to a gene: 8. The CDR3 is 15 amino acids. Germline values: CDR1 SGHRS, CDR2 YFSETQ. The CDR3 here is CASSPARGTNTEAFF. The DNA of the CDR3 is TGCGCCAGCAGCCCGGCCAGGGGGACTAACACTGAAGCTTTCTTT.

In DNA form, the CDR3 reads TGCGCCAGCAGCCAAGATTTAGCGGGTGAAGATACGCAGTATTTT. It specifies CASSQDLAGEDTQYF. The J gene is TRBJ2-3, the V gene TRBV4-1; TRBD2 matches 7 bases. Losses at the gene ends were 0 bases for V and 5 bases for J; bases not matched to a gene: 5. Per germline, CDR1 MGHRA and CDR2 YSYEKL. The CDR3 is 15 amino acids.

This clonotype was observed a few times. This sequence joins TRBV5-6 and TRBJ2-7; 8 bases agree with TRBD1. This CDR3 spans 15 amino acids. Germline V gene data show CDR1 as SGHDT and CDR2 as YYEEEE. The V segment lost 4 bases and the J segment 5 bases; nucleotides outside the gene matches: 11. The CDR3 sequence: CASSANLGTGHEQYF. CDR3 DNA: TGTGCCAGCAGCGCTAACCTCGGGACAGGTCACGAGCAGTACTTC.

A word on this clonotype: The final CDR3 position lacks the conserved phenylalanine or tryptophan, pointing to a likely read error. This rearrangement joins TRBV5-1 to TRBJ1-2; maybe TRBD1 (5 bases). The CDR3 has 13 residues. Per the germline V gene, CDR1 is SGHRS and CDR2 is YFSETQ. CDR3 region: CASSRGGYYGYTL. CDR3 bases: TGTGCCAGCAGTAGGGGCGGTTACTATGGCTACACCCTC.

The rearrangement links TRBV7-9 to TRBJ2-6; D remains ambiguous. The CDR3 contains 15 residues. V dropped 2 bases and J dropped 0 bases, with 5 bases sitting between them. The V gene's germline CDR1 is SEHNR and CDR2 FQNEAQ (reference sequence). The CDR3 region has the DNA TGTGCCAGCAGCTTAAGCCCCTCTGGGGCCAACGTCCTGACTTTC. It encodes CASSLSPSGANVLTF.

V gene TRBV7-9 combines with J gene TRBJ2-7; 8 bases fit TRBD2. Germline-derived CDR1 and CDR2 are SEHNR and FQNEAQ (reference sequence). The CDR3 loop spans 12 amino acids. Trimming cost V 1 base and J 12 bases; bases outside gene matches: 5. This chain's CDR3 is CASSLDSGTPYF. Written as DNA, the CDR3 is TGTGCCAGCAGCTTAGATAGCGGGACGCCGTACTTC.

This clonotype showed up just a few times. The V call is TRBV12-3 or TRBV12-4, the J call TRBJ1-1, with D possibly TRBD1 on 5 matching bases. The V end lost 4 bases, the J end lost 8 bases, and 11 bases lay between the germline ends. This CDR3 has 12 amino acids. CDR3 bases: TGTGCCAGCAGTTGGGGGACGATAGAAGCTTTCTTT. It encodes CASSWGTIEAFF.

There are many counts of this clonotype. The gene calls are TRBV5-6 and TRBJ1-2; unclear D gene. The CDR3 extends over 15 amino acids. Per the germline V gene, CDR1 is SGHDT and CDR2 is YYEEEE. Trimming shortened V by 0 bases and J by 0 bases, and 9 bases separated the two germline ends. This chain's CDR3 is CASSLEGTPNYGYTF. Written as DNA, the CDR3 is TGTGCCAGCAGCTTGGAGGGAACACCTAACTATGGCTACACCTTC.

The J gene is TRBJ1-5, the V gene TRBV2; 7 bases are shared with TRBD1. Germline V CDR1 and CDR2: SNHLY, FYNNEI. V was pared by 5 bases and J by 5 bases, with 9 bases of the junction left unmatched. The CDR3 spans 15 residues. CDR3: CASSYLRGQDQPQHF. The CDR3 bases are TGTGCCAGCAGTTACTTGAGGGGGCAGGATCAGCCCCAGCATTTT.

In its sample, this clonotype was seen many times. The CDR3 sequence: CASSGGTGGNGYTF. The CDR3, as DNA: TGTGCCAGCAGTGGAGGGACAGGCGGGAATGGCTACACCTTC. This chain links TRBV11-2 with TRBJ1-2, with 8 bases that match TRBD1. Germline V CDR1 and CDR2: SGHAT, FQNNGV. The CDR3 is 14 amino acids. The trim removed 6 bases at V and 6 bases at J, leaving 9 bases unmatched.

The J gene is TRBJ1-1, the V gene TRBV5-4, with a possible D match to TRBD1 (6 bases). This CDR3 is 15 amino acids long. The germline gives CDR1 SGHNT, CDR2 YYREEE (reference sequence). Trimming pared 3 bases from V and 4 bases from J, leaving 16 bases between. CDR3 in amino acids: CASSWGAGVATEAFF. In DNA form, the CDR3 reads TGTGCCAGCAGCTGGGGGGCAGGGGTGGCCACTGAAGCTTTCTTT.

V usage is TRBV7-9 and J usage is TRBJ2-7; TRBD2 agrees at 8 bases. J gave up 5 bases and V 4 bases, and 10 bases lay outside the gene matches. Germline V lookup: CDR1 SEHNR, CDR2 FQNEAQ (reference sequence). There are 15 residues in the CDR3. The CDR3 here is CASSSTGGTSHEQYF. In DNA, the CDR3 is TGTGCCAGCAGCTCGACGGGGGGGACATCCCACGAGCAGTACTTC.

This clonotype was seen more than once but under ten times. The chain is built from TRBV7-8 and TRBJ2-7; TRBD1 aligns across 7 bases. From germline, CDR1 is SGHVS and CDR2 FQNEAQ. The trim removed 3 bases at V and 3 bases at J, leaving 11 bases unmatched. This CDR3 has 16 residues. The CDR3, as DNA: TGTGCCAGCAGCTTGAAGGGATTCGACAGGGTCTACGAGCAGTACTTC. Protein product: CASSLKGFDRVYEQYF.

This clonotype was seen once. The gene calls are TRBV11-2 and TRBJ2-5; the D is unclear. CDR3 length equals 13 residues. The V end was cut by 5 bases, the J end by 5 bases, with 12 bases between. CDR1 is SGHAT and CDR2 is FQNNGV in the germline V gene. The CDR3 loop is CASSQWVSETQYF. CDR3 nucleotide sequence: TGTGCCAGCAGCCAGTGGGTTTCGGAGACCCAGTACTTC.

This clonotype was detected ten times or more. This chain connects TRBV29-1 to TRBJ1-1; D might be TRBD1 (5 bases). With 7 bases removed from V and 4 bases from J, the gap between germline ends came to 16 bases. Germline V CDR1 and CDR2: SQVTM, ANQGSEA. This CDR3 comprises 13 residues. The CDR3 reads CSAGTRVATEAFF. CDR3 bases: TGCAGCGCTGGTACCAGGGTGGCCACTGAAGCTTTCTTT.

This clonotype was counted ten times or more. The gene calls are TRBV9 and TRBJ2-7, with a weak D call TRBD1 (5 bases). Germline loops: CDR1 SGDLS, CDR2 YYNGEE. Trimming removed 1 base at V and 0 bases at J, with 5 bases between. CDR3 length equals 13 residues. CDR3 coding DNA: TGTGCCAGCAGCGTACAGGGCTCCTACGAGCAGTACTTC. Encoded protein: CASSVQGSYEQYF.

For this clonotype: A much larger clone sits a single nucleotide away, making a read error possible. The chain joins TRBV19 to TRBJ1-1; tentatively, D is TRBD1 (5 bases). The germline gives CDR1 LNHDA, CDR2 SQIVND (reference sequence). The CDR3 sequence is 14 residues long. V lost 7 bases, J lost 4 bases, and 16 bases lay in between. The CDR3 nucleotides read TGTGCCAGTACAAAGTGGGGGGACGGCACTGAAGCTTTCTTT. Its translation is CASTKWGDGTEAFF.

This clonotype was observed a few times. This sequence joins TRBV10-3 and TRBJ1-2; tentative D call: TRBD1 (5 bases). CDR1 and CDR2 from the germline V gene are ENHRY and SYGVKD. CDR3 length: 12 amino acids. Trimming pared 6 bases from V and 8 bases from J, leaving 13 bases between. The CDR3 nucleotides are TGTGCCATCAGCAGGGAGGCTGACGGCTACACCTTC. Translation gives CAISREADGYTF.

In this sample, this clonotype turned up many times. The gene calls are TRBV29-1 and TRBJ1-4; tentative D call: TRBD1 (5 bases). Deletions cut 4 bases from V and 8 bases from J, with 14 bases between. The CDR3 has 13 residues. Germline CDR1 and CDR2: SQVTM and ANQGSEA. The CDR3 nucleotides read TGCAGCGTTGTGGGGGTTGGGTACGAAAAACTGTTTTTT. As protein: CSVVGVGYEKLFF.

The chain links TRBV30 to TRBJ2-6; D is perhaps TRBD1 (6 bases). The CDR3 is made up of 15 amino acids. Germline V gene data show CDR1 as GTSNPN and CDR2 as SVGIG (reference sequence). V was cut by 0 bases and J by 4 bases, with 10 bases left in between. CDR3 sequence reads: CAWSVRGFGANVLTF. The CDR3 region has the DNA TGTGCCTGGAGTGTTAGGGGGTTCGGGGCCAACGTCCTGACTTTC.